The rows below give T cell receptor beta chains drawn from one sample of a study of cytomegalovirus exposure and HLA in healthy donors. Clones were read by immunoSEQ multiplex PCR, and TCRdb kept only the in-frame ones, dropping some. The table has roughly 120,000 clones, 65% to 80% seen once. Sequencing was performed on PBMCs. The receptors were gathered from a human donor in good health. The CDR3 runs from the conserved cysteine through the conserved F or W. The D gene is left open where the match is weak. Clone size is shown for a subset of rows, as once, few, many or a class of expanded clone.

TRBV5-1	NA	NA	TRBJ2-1	CASRRGSASYNEQFF	TGCGCCAGCAGAAGAGGAAGCGCCTCCTACAATGAGCAGTTCTTC
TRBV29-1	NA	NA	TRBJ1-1	CSARLRNTEAFF	TGCAGCGCCCGACTCAGGAACACTGAAGCTTTCTTT
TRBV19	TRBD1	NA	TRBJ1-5	CASSDRGQVNQPQHF	TGTGCCAGTAGTGACCGCGGACAGGTCAATCAGCCCCAGCATTTT
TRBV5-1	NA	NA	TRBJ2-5	CASSSSGTYKETQYF	TGCGCCAGCAGCTCTTCCGGGACATACAAAGAGACCCAGTACTTC
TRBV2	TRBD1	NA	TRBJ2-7	CASRDRVSDEQYF	TGTGCCAGCAGGGACAGGGTATCCGACGAGCAGTACTTC
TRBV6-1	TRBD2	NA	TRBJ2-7	CASSVGGGSYEQYF	TGTGCCAGCAGTGTGGGCGGGGGCTCCTACGAGCAGTACTTC
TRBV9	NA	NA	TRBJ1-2	CASSVDSNYGYTF	TGTGCCAGCAGCGTAGACAGCAACTATGGCTACACCTTC
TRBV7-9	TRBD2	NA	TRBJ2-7	CASSAGTSAAYEQYF	TGTGCCAGCAGCGCCGGGACTAGCGCCGCCTACGAGCAGTACTTC
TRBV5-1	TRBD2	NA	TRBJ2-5	CASSLKLASQETQYF	TGCGCCAGCAGCTTGAAACTAGCGAGCCAAGAGACCCAGTACTTC
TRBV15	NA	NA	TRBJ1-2	CATSRDLGQQADGYTF	TGTGCCACCAGCAGAGATCTAGGACAGCAAGCTGATGGCTACACCTTC
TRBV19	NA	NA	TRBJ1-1	CASRHTEAFF	TGTGCGTCGCGTCACACTGAAGCTTTCTTT
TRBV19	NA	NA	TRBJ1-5	CASSIVGGYSNQPQHF	TGTGCCAGTAGTATAGTAGGGGGTTACAGCAATCAGCCCCAGCATTTT
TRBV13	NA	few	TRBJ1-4	CASSLGRQGLNEKLFF	TGTGCCAGCAGCTTAGGGCGTCAGGGATTGAATGAAAAACTGTTTTTT
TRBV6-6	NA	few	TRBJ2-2	CASIGSGELFF	TGTGCCAGCATTGGCTCCGGGGAGCTGTTTTTT
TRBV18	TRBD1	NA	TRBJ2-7	CASSSTGTGYNEQYF	TGTGCCAGCTCATCGACCGGGACAGGATACAACGAGCAGTACTTC
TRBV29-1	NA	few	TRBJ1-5	CSVRGGSNQPQHF	TGCAGCGTTAGAGGGGGTAGCAATCAGCCCCAGCATTTT
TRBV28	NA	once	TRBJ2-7	CASSRRQLIYEQYF	TGTGCCAGCAGTCGACGACAGTTGATCTACGAGCAGTACTTC
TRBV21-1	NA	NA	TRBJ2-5	CASSKNPAGRPQETQYF	TGTGCCAGCAGCAAAAACCCAGCGGGCCGTCCCCAAGAGACCCAGTACTTC